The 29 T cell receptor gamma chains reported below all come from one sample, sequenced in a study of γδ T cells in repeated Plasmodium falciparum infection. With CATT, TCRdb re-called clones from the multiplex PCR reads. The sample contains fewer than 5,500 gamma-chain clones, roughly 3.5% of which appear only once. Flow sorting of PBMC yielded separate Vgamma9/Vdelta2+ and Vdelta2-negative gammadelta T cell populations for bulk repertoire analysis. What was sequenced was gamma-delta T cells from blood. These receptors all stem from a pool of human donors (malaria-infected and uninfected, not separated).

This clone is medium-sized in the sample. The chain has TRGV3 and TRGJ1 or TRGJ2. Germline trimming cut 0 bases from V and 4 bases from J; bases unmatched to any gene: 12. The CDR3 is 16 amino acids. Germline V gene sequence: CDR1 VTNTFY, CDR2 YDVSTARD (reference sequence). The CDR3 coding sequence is TGTGCCACCTGGGACAGGCAAGTAACGCCGTATTATAAGAAACTCTTT. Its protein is CATWDRQVTPYYKKLF.

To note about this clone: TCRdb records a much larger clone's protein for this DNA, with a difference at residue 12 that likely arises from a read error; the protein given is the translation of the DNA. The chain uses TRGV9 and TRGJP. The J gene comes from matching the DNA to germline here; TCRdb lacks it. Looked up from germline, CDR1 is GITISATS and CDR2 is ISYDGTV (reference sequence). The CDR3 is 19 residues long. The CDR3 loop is CALWETARPQESGKKIKVF. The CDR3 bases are TGTGCCTTGTGGGAGACGGCTCGTCCCCAAGAGTCGGGCAAAAAAATCAAGGTATTT.

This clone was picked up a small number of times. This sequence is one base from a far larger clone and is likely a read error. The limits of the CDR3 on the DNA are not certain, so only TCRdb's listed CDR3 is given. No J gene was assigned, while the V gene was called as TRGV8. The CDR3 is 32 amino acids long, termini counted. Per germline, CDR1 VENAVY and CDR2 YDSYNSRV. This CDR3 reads CATWDGDFIIRNSLAVEQHLLSQVSIGRIQHF.

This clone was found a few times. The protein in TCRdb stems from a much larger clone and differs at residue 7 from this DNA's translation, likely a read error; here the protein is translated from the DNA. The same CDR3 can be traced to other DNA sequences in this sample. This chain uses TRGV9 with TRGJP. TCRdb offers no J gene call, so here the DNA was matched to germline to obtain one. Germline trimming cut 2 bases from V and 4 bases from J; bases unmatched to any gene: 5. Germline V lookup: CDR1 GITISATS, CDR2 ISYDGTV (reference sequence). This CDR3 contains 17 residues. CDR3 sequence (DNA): TGTGCCTTGTGGGAGGCCCCCCAAGAGTTGGGCAAAAAAATCAAGGTATTT. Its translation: CALWEAPQELGKKIKVF.

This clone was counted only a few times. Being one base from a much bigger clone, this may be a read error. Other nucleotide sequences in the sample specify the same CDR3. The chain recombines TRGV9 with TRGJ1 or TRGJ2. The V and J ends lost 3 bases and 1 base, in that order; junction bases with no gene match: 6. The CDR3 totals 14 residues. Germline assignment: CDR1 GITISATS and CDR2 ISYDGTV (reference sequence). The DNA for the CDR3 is TGTGCCTTGTGGGAGTCAGAAAATTATTATAAGAAACTCTTT. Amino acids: CALWESENYYKKLF.

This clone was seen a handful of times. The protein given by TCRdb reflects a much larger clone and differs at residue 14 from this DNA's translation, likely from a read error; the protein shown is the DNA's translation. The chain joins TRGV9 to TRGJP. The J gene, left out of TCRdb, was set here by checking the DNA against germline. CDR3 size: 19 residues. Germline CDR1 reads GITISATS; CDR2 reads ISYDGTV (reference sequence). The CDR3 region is CALWETARPQELGEKIKVF. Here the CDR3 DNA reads TGTGCCTTGTGGGAGACGGCTCGTCCCCAAGAGTTGGGCGAAAAAATCAAGGTATTT.

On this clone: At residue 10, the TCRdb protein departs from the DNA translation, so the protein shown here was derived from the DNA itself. For the CDR3, the DNA is TGTGCCACCTGGGACGGAAAGGGCCCTGAGGAGGAAATTAAGAAACTCTTT. Translation gives CATWDGKGPEEEIKKLF. This chain uses TRGV2 with TRGJ1 or TRGJ2. Germline V gene data show CDR1 as EGSNGY and CDR2 as YDSYNSKV. Trimming took 1 base from V and 9 from J; bases not matched to a gene: 21. The CDR3 runs to 17 residues.

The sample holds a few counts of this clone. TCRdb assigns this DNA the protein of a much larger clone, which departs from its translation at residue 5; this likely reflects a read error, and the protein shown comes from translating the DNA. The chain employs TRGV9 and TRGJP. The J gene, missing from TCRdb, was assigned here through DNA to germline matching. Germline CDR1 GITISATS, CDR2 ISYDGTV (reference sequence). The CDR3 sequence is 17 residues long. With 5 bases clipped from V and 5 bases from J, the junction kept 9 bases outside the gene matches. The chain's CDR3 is CALWGAGEELGKKIKVF. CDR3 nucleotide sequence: TGTGCCTTGTGGGGGGCGGGAGAAGAGTTGGGCAAAAAAATCAAGGTATTT.

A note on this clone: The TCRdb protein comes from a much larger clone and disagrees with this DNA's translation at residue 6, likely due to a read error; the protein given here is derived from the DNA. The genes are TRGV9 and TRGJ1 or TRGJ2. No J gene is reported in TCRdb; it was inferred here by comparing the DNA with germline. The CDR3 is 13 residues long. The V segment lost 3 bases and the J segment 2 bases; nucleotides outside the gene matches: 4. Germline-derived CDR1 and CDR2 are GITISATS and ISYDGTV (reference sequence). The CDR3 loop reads CALWELHYYKKLF. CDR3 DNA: TGTGCCTTGTGGGAGCTACATTATTATAAGAAACTCTTT.

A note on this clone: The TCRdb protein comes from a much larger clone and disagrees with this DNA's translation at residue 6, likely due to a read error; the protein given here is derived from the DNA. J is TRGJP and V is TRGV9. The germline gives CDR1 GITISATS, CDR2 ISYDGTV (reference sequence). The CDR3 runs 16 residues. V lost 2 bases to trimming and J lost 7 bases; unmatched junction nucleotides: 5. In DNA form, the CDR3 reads TGTGCCTTGTGGGAGGACAGCGAGTTGGGCAAAAAAATCAAGGTATTT. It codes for CALWEDSELGKKIKVF.

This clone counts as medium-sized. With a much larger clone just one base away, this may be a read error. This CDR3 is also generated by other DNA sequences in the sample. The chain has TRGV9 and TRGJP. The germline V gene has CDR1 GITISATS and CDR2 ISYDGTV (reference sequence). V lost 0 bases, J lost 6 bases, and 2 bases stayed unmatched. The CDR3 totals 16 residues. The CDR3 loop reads CALWEVLELGKKIKVF. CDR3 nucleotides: TGTGCCTTGTGGGAGGTGCTAGAGTTGGGCAAAAAAATCAAGGTATTT.

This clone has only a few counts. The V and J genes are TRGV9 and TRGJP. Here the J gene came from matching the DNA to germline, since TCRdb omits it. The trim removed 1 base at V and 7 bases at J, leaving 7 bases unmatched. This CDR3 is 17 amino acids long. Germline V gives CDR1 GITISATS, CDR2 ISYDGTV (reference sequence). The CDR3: CALWEVTRELGKKIKVF. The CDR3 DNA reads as TGTGCCTTGTGGGAGGTTACTAGGGAGTTGGGCAAAAAAATCAAGGTATTT.

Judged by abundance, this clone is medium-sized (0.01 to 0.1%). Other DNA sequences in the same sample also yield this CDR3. The CDR3 reads CALWEGDWIKTF. In DNA, the CDR3 is TGTGCCTTGTGGGAAGGTGATTGGATCAAGACGTTT. V and J are TRGV9 and TRGJP2. The J segment lost 6 bases and the V segment lost 4 bases, leaving 2 bases of the junction unmatched. The CDR3 spans 12 residues. The V gene's germline CDR1 is GITISATS and CDR2 ISYDGTV (reference sequence).

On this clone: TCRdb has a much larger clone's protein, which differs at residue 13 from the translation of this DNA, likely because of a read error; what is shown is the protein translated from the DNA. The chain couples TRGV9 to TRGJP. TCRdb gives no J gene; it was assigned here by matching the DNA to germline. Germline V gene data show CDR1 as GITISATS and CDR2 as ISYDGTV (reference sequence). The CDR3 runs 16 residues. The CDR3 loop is CALWEAIELGKKVKVF. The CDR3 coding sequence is TGTGCCTTGTGGGAGGCGATAGAGTTGGGCAAAAAAGTCAAGGTATTT.

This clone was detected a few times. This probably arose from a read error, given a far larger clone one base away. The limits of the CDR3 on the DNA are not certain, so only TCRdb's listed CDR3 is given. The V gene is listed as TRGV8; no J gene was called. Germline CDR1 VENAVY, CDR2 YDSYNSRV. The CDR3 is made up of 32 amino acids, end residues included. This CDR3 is CATWDGDFIIRNSLAVEQHLLSQVSIGRIQHF.

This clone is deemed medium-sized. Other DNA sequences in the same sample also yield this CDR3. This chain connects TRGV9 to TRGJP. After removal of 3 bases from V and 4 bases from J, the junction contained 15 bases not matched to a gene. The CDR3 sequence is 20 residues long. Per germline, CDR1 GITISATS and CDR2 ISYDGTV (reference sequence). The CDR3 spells CALWEPHGQLQELGKKIKVF. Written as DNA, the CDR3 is TGTGCCTTGTGGGAGCCGCACGGTCAATTACAAGAGTTGGGCAAAAAAATCAAGGTATTT.

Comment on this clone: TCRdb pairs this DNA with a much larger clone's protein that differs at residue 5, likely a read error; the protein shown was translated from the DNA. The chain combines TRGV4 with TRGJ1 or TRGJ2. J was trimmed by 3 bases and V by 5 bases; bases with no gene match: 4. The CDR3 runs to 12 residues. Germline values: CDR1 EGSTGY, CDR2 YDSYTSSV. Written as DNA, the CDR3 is TGTGCCACCTGGGGTTCTTATTATAAGAAACTCTTT. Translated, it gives CATWGSYYKKLF.

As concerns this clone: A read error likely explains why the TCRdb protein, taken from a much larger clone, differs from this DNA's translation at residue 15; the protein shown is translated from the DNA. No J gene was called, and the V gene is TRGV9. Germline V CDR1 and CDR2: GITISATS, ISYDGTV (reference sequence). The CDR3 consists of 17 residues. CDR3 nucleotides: TGTGCCTTGTGGGAGGTGACTCAAGAGTTGGGCAAAAAAATCAGGGTATTT. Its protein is CALWEVTQELGKKIRVF.

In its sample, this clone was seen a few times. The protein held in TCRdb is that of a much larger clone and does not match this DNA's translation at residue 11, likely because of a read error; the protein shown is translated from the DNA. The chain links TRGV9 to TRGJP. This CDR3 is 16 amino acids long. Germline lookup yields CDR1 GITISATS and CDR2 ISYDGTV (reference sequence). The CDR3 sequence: CALWTTRELGEKIKVF. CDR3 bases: TGTGCCTTGTGGACTACGAGGGAGTTGGGCGAAAAAATCAAGGTATTT.

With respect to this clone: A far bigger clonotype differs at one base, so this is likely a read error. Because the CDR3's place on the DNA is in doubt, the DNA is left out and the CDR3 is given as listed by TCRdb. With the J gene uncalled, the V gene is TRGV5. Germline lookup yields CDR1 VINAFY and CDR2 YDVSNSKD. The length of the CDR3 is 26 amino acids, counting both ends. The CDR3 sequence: CATWVDSLAVEQHLLSQASIGRIQHF.

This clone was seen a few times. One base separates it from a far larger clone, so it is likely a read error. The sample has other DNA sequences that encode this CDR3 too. In DNA form, the CDR3 reads TGTGCCTTGTGGGAGGCACAAAAAGAGCTGGGCAAAAAAATCAAGGTATTT. It yields the protein CALWEAQKELGKKIKVF. The chain carries TRGV9 and TRGJP. TCRdb records no J gene; here it was assigned by comparing the DNA to germline. This CDR3 comprises 17 residues. CDR1 is GITISATS, CDR2 ISYDGTV, per germline (reference sequence).

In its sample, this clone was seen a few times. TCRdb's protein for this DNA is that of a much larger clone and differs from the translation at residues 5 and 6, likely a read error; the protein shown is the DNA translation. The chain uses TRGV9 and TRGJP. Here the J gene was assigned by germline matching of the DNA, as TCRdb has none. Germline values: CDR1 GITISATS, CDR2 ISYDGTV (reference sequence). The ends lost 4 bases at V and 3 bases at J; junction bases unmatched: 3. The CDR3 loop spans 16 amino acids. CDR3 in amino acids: CALWDLQELGKKIKVF. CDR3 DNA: TGTGCCTTGTGGGACTTGCAAGAGTTGGGCAAAAAAATCAAGGTATTT.

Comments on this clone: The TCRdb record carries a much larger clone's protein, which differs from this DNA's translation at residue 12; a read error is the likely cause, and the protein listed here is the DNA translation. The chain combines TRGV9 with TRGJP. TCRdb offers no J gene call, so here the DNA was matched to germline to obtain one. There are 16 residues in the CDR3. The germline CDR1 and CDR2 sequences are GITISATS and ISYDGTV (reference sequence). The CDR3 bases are TGTGCCTTGTGGGAGAAACAAGAGTTGGGCAAAAGAATCAAGGTATTT. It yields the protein CALWEKQELGKRIKVF.

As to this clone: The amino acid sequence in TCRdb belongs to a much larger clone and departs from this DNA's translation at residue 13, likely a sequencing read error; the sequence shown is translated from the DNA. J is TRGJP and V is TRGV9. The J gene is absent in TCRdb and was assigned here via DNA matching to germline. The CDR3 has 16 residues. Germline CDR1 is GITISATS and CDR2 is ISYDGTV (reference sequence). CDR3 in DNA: TGTGCCTTGTGGGAGGCCAAAGAGTTGGGCAAAAAAACCAAGGTATTT. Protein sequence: CALWEAKELGKKTKVF.

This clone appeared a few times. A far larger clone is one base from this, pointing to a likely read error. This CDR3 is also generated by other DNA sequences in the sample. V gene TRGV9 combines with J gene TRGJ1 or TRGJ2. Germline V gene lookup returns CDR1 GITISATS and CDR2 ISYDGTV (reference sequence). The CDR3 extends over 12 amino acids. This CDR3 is CALWEETNKKLF. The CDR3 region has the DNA TGTGCCTTGTGGGAGGAGACAAATAAGAAGCTCTTT.

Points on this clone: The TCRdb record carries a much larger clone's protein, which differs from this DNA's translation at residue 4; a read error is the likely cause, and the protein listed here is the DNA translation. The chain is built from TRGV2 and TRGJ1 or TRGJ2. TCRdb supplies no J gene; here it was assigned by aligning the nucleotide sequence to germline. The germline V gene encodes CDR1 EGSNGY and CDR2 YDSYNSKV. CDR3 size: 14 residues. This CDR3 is CATRDGFYYYKKLF. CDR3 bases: TGTGCCACCCGGGACGGTTTTTATTATTATAAGAAACTCTTT.

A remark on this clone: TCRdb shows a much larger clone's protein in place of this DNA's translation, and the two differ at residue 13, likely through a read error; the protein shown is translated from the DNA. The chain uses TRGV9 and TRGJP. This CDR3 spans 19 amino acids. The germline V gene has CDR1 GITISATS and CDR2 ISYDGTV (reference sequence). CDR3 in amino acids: CALWEVHPTQELDKKIKVF. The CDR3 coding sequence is TGTGCCTTGTGGGAGGTGCACCCGACTCAAGAGTTGGACAAAAAAATCAAGGTATTT.

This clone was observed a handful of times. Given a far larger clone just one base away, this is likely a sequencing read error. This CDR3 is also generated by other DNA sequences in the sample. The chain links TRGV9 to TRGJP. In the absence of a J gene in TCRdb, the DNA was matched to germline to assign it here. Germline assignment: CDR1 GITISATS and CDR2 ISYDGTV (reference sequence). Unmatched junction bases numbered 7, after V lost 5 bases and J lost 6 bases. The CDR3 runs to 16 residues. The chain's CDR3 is CALWGYSELGKKIKVF. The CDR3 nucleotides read TGTGCCTTGTGGGGCTACTCAGAGTTGGGCAAAAAAATCAAGGTATTT.

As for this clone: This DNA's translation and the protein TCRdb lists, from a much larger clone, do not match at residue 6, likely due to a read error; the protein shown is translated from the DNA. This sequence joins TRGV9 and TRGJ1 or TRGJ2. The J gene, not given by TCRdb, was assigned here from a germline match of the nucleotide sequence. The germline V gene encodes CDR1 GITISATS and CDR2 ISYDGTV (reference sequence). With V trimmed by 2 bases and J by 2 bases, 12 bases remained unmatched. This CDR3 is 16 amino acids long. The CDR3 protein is CALWEALPSDYYKKLF. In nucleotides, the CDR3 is TGTGCCTTGTGGGAGGCCCTCCCCTCGGATTATTATAAGAAACTCTTT.